The clone carrying this T cell receptor beta chain was observed once. Assay used: immunoSEQ multiplex PCR; TCRdb lists only in-frame clones, some missing. The sample contains over 200,000 clones, about 86% of which appear only once. V lost 8 bases and J lost 0, with 13 bases in between. Germline lookup yields CDR1 WSHSY and CDR2 SAAADI. The CDR3 length is 15 residues. This specimen comes from a study of blood T cell repertoires in COVID-19. This chain links TRBV10-2 with TRBJ1-4; D gene unclear. The sample taken for sequencing was PBMCs or T cells enriched from blood (not recorded which). The clonotype comes from a woman aged 45-65 years in a cohort exposed to, infected with or recovered from COVID-19 (not recorded which). CDR3 loop: CASRRTGSTNEKLFF. CDR3 DNA sequence: TGCGCCAGCCGCAGGACTGGCTCAACTAATGAAAAACTGTTTTTT.